Sequencing of this TCR beta chain was carried out in a study of response to subunit inactivated influenza vaccine. Regarding the study as a whole: Authors suggested each seasonal influenza vaccination recruits few new T cells.

The ends were cut back, 6 bases at V and 3 bases at J, with 6 bases in the middle. Germline CDR1 MNHNS, CDR2 SASEGT. The CDR3 runs 11 residues. In this sample, this clonotype turned up many times. Its antigen is not identified. TCRdb fed the RT-PCR reads into MiXCR, producing one record per CDR3 protein. The repertoire consists of about 540,000 distinct CDR3 sequences, with around 13% occurring once and the leading ten covering approximately 12%. This chain uses TRBV6-1 with TRBJ2-7; D not certain. The sequenced sample was PBMCs from blood, obtained 12 days after vaccination. This TCR came from a man aged 50 to 59 who received an inactivated influenza vaccine. In DNA form, the CDR3 reads TGTGCCAGCAGCGACAACTACGAGCAGTACTTC. It specifies CASSDNYEQYF.